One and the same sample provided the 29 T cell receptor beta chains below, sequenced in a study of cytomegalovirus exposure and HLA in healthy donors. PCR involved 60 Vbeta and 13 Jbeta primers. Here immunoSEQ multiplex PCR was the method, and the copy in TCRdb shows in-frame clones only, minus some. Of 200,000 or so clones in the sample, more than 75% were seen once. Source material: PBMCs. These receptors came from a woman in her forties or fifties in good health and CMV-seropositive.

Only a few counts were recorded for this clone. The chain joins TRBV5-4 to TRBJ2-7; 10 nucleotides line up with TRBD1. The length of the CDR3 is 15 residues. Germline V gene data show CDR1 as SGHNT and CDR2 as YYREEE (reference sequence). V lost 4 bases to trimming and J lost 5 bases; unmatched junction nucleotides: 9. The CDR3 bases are TGTGCCAGCAGCGTACCGGGACAGGGGATCAACGAGCAGTACTTC. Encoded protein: CASSVPGQGINEQYF.

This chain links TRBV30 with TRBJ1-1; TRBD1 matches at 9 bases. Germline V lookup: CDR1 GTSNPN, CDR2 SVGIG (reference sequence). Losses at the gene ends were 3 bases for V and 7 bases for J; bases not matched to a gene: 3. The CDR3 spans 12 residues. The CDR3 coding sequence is TGTGCCTGGAGACCGGGACAGGGTGAAGCTTTCTTT. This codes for CAWRPGQGEAFF.

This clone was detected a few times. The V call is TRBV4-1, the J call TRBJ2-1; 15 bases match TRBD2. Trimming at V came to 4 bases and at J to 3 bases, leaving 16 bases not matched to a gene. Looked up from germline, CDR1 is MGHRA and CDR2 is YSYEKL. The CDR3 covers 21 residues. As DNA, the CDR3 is TGCGCCAGCAGCCGCCCAGGGGGCGGACGGGGACTAGCGGGAGGCTACAATGAGCAGTTCTTC. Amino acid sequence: CASSRPGGGRGLAGGYNEQFF.

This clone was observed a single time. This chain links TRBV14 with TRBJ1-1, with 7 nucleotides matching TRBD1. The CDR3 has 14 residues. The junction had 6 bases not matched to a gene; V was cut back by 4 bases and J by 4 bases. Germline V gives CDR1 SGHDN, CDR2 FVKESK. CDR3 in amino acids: CASSPLTGLTEAFF. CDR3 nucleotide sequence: TGTGCCAGCAGCCCATTGACAGGGCTCACTGAAGCTTTCTTT.

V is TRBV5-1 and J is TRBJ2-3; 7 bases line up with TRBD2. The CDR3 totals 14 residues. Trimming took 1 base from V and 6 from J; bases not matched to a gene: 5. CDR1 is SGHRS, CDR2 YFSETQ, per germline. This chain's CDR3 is CASSLSGGGDTQYF. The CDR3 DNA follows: TGCGCCAGCAGCTTGTCCGGGGGAGGGGATACGCAGTATTTT. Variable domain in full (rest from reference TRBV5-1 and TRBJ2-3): KAGVTQTPRYLIKTRGQQVTLSCSPISGHRSVSWYQQTPGQGLQFLFEYFSETQRNKGNFPGRFSGRQFSNSRSEMNVSTLELGDSALYLCASSLSGGGDTQYFGPGTRLTVL.

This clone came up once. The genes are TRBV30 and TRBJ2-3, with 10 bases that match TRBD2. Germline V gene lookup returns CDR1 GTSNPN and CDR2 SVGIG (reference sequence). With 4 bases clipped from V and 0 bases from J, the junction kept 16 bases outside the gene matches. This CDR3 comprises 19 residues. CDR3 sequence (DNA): TGTGCCTGGAAGATTAGCGGGGGGCTCGACGTGACTAGCACAGATACGCAGTATTTT. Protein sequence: CAWKISGGLDVTSTDTQYF.

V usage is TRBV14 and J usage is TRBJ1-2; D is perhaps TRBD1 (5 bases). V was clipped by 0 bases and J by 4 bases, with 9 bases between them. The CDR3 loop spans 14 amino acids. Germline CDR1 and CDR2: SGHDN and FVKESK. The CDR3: CASSQDNRFYGYTF. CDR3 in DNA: TGTGCCAGCAGCCAAGACAACAGGTTCTATGGCTACACCTTC. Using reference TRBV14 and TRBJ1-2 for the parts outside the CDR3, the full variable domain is EAGVTQFPSHSVIEKGQTVTLRCDPISGHDNLYWYRRVMGKEIKFLLHFVKESKQDESGMPNNRFLAERTGGTYSTLKVQPAELEDSGVYFCASSQDNRFYGYTFGSGTRLTVV.

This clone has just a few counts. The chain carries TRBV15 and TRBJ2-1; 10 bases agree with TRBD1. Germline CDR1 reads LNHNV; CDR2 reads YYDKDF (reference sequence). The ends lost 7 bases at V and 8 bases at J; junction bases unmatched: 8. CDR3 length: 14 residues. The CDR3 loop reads CATNRDRGPDEQFF. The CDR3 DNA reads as TGTGCCACCAACCGGGACAGGGGACCCGATGAGCAGTTCTTC.

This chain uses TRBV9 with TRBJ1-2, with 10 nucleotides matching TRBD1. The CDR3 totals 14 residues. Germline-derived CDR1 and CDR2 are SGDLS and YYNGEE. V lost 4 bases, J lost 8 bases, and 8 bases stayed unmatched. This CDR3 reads CASSTTGQGNGYTF. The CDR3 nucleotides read TGTGCCAGCAGCACCACGGGACAGGGGAACGGCTACACCTTC.

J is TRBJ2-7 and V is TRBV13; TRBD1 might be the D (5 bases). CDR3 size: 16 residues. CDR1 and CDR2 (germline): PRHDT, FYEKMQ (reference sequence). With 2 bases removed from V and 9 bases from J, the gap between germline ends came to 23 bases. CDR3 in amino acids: CASSLQSWGLFGGQYF. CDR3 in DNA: TGTGCCAGCAGCTTACAGTCTTGGGGCCTCTTTGGTGGGCAGTACTTC.

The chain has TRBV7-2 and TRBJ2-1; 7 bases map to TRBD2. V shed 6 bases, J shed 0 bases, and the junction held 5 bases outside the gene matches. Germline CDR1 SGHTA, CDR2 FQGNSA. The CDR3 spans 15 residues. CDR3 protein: CASRPAGSSYNEQFF. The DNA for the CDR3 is TGTGCCAGCAGACCAGCGGGGAGCTCCTACAATGAGCAGTTCTTC.

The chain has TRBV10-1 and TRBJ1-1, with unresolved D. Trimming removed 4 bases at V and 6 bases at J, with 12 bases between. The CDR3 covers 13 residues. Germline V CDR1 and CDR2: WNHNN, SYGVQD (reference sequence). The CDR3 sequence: CASSVVRGSEAFF. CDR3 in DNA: TGCGCCAGCAGTGTTGTTCGGGGATCTGAAGCTTTCTTT.

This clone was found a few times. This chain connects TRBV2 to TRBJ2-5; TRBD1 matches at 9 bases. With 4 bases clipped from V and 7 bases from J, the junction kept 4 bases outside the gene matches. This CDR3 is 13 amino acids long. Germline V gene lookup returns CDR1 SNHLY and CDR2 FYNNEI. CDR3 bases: TGTGCCAGCAGTGGACAGGGGGATGGGACCCAGTACTTC. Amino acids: CASSGQGDGTQYF.

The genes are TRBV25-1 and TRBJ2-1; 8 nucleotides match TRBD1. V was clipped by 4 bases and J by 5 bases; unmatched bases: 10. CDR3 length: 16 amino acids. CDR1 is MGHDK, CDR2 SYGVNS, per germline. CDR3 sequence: CASSASTGVRDNEQFF. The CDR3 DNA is TGTGCCAGCAGTGCGTCGACAGGGGTTCGGGACAATGAGCAGTTCTTC.

For the CDR3, the DNA is TGTGCCAGCATTCCTTCAGGGGGCCAAGGGGGGGACTATGGCTACACCTTC. Translated: CASIPSGGQGGDYGYTF. The chain employs TRBV28 and TRBJ1-2, with 8 bases matching TRBD1. This CDR3 has 17 amino acids. Germline CDR1 is MDHEN and CDR2 is SYDVKM. Germline trimming cut 7 bases from V and 3 bases from J; bases unmatched to any gene: 16.

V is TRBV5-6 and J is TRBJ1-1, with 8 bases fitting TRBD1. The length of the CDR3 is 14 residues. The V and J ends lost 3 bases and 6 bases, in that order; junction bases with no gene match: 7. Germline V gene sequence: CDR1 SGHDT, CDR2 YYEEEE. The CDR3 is CASSSGGGSAEAFF. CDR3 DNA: TGTGCCAGCAGCTCAGGGGGCGGATCCGCTGAAGCTTTCTTT.

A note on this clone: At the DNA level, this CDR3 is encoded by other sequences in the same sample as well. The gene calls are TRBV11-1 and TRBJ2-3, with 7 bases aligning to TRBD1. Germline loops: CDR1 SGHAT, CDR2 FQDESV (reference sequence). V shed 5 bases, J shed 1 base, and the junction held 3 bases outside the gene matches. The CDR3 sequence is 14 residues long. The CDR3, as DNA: TGTGCCAGCAGCACCGGACAGGGCACAGATACGCAGTATTTT. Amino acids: CASSTGQGTDTQYF.

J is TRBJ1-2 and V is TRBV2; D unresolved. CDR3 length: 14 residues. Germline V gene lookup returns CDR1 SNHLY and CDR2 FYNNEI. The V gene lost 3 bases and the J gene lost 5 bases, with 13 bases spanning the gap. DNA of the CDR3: TGTGCCAGCAGTGAGGGCAGCTCTTCGTATGGCTACACCTTC. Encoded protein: CASSEGSSSYGYTF. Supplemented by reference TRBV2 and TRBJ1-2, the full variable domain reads EPEVTQTPSHQVTQMGQEVILRCVPISNHLYFYWYRQILGQKVEFLVSFYNNEISEKSEIFDDQFSVERPDGSNFTLKIRSTKLEDSAMYFCASSEGSSSYGYTFGSGTRLTVV.

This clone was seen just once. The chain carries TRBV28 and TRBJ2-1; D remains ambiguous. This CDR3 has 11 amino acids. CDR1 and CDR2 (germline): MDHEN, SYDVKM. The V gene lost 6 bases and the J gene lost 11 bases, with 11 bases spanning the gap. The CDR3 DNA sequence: TGTGCCAGCAGGAGACACGAACAGCAGTTCTTC. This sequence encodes CASRRHEQQFF.

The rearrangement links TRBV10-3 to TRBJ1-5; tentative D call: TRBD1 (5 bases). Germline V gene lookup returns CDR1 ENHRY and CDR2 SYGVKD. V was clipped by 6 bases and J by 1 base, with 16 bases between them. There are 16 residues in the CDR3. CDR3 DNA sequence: TGTGCCATCAGGGGGGAGGGAGATCTGAGCAATCAGCCCCAGCATTTT. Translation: CAIRGEGDLSNQPQHF.

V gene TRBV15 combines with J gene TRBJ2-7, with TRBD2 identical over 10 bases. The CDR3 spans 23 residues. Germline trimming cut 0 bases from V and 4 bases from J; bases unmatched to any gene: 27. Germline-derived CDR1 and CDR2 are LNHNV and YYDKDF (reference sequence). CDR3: CATSRDPVLVGAGGGIGLYEQYF. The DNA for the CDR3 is TGTGCCACCAGCAGAGATCCGGTTCTGGTGGGAGCGGGAGGGGGAATCGGGCTATACGAGCAGTACTTC.

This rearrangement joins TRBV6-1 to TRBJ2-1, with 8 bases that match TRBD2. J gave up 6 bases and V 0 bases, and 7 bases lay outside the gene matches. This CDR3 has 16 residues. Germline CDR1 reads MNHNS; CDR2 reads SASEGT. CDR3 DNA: TGTGCCAGCAGTGAAGCAAGCGGGGGACCCGGCAATGAGCAGTTCTTC. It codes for CASSEASGGPGNEQFF.

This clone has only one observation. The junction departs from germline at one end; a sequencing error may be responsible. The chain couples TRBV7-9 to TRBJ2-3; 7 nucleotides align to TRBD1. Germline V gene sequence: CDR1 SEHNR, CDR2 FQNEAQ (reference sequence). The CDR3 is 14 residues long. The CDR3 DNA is TGTTCCAGCAGCCTTGACAGGGAAACAGATACGCAGTATTTT. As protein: CSSSLDRETDTQYF.

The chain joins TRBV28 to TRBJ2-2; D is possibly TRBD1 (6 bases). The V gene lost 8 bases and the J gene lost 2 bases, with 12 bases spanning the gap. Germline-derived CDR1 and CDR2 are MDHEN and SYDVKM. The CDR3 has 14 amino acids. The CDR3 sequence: CASVPGQNTGELFF. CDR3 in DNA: TGTGCCAGCGTACCGGGACAAAACACCGGGGAGCTGTTTTTT.

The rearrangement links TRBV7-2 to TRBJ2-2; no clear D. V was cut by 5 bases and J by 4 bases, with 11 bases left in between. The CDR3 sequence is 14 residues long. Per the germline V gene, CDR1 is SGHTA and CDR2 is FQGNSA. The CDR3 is CASSERRVTGELFF. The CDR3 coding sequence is TGTGCCAGCAGCGAGCGTAGAGTCACCGGGGAGCTGTTTTTT.

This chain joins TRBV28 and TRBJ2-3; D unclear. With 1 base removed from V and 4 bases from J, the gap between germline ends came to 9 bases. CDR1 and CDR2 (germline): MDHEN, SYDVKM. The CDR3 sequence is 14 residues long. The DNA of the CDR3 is TGTGCCAGCAGTTTATCCCCAAGAGCAGATACGCAGTATTTT. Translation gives CASSLSPRADTQYF.

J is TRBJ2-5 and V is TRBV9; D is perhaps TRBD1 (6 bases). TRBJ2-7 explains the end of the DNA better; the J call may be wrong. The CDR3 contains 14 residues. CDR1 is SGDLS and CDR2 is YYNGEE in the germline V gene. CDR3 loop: CASSVTGSSYEQYF. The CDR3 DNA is TGTGCCAGCAGCGTCACAGGGTCGTCCTACGAGCAGTACTTC.

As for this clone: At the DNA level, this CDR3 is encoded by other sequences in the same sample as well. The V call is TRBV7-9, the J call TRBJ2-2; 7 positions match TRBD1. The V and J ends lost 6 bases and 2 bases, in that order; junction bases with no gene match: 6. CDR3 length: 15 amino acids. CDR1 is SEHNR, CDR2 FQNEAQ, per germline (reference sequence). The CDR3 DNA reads TGTGCCAGCAGGCCCGGGACAGCAAACACCGGGGAGCTGTTTTTT. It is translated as CASRPGTANTGELFF.

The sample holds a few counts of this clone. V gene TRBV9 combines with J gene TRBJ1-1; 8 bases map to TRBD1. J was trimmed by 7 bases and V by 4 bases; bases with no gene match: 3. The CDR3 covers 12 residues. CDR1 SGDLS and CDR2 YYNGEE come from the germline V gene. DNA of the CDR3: TGTGCCAGCAGCCAAACAGGGGGTGAAGCTTTCTTT. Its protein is CASSQTGGEAFF. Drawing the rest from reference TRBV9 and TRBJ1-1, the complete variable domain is DSGVTQTPKHLITATGQRVTLRCSPRSGDLSVYWYQQSLDQGLQFLIQYYNGEERAKGNILERFSAQQFPDLHSELNLSSLELGDSALYFCASSQTGGEAFFGQGTRLTVV.